The 20 T cell receptor beta chains given below trace back to one sample, sequenced in a study of cytomegalovirus exposure and HLA in healthy donors. Primers included in the PCR were 60 Vbeta and 13 Jbeta primers. Assay used: immunoSEQ multiplex PCR; TCRdb lists only in-frame clones, some missing. The sample lists some 130,000 clones; about 78% were seen once. The sequencing sample was made of PBMCs. The receptors were gathered from a man in his fifties or sixties in good health and CMV-seropositive.

Only a few counts were recorded for this clone. The chain carries TRBV5-6 and TRBJ1-3, with 7 bases lining up with TRBD1. Germline-derived CDR1 and CDR2 are SGHDT and YYEEEE. The CDR3 runs 15 residues. J was trimmed by 4 bases and V by 1 base; bases with no gene match: 5. In nucleotides, the CDR3 is TGTGCCAGCAGCTTGAAGGGGGCAGGGGGAAACACCATATATTTT. This sequence encodes CASSLKGAGGNTIYF.

This clone was observed a few times. The chain carries TRBV6-1 and TRBJ1-2; D is ambiguous. V lost 2 bases, J lost 0 bases, and 4 bases lay in between. Germline V CDR1 and CDR2: MNHNS, SASEGT. This CDR3 comprises 13 residues. This chain's CDR3 is CASSETANYGYTF. CDR3 in DNA: TGTGCCAGCAGTGAAACAGCTAACTATGGCTACACCTTC.

The V call is TRBV7-3, the J call TRBJ2-2, with D hard to call. Trimming removed 0 bases at V and 4 bases at J, with 6 bases between. The CDR3 length is 14 residues. Germline V gives CDR1 SGHTA, CDR2 FQGTGA. In DNA, the CDR3 is TGTGCCAGCAGCTTAACAACACGCACCGGGGAGCTGTTTTTT. It is translated as CASSLTTRTGELFF.

CDR3 DNA: TGTGCCAGTAGTAGTAAGTACAGGTTGGACGGCTACACCTTC. Protein product: CASSSKYRLDGYTF. The genes are TRBV19 and TRBJ1-2; perhaps TRBD1 as D (5 bases). The germline CDR1 and CDR2 sequences are LNHDA and SQIVND (reference sequence). The CDR3 spans 14 residues. Trimming shortened V by 4 bases and J by 8 bases, and 17 bases separated the two germline ends.

This clone has only a few counts. This chain connects TRBV5-8 to TRBJ2-3, with 9 bases lining up with TRBD2. Germline values: CDR1 SGHTS, CDR2 YDEGEE. The ends lost 1 base at V and 10 bases at J; junction bases unmatched: 7. This CDR3 has 14 residues. CDR3 sequence reads: CASSLSVGTSSQYF. The DNA of the CDR3 is TGTGCCAGCAGCTTGAGCGTCGGGACTAGCTCGCAGTATTTT.

As concerns this clone: Other DNA sequences of this sample code for an identical CDR3. This chain links TRBV7-2 with TRBJ2-3; 11 bases match TRBD2. The V and J ends lost 0 bases and 1 base, in that order; junction bases with no gene match: 0. CDR1 is SGHTA, CDR2 FQGNSA, per germline. The CDR3 runs to 16 residues. The CDR3 spells CASSLALAGGTDTQYF. CDR3 DNA: TGTGCCAGCAGCTTAGCACTAGCGGGGGGCACAGATACGCAGTATTTT.

V and J are TRBV11-2 and TRBJ2-5, with 9 nucleotides matching TRBD2. CDR3 length: 15 amino acids. The germline gives CDR1 SGHAT, CDR2 FQNNGV. V shed 1 base, J shed 3 bases, and the junction held 3 bases outside the gene matches. In DNA, the CDR3 is TGTGCCAGCAGCTTAGGACTAGCGGAAAAAGAGACCCAGTACTTC. Translating it yields CASSLGLAEKETQYF.

This clone turned up a few times. The chain links TRBV10-3 to TRBJ1-1; TRBD1 agrees at 8 bases. CDR3 length: 14 residues. The J segment lost 0 bases and the V segment lost 7 bases, leaving 4 bases of the junction unmatched. Germline V lookup: CDR1 ENHRY, CDR2 SYGVKD. DNA of the CDR3: TGTGCCATCAACAGGGGGTTCATGAACACTGAAGCTTTCTTT. Its translation: CAINRGFMNTEAFF.

V is TRBV11-2 and J is TRBJ2-7, with D perhaps matching TRBD1 (5 bases). Germline lookup yields CDR1 SGHAT and CDR2 FQNNGV. The CDR3 contains 15 residues. Trimming took 4 bases from V and 2 from J, leaving 15 bases between them. The CDR3 DNA sequence: TGTGCCAGCAGCTCTGGATTGACAGTGGCCTACGAGCAGTACTTC. This encodes CASSSGLTVAYEQYF.

This sequence joins TRBV5-8 and TRBJ1-1, with 7 bases fitting TRBD1. The CDR3 runs to 13 residues. Trimming took 2 bases from V and 6 from J; bases not matched to a gene: 4. The V gene's germline CDR1 is SGHTS and CDR2 YDEGEE. CDR3 amino acids: CASSLNRGSEAFF. DNA of the CDR3: TGTGCCAGCAGCTTAAACAGGGGTTCTGAAGCTTTCTTT. The full variable domain, in which reference TRBV5-8 and TRBJ1-1 provide the parts outside the CDR3, is EAGVTQSPTHLIKTRGQQATLRCSPISGHTSVYWYQQALGLGLQFLLWYDEGEERNRGNFPPRFSGRQFPNYSSELNVNALELEDSALYLCASSLNRGSEAFFGQGTRLTVV.

The chain couples TRBV11-1 to TRBJ2-3, with 8 bases fitting TRBD2. CDR1 SGHAT and CDR2 FQDESV come from the germline V gene (reference sequence). J gave up 5 bases and V 2 bases, and 9 bases lay outside the gene matches. The CDR3 spans 16 residues. CDR3 sequence reads: CASSLRRGLGGDTQYF. The CDR3 DNA follows: TGTGCCAGCAGCTTAAGGAGGGGACTAGGAGGAGATACGCAGTATTTT.

V gene TRBV6-6 combines with J gene TRBJ2-1; 10 nucleotides agree with TRBD2. CDR3 length equals 15 residues. Per germline, CDR1 MNHNY and CDR2 SVGAGI (reference sequence). With V trimmed by 6 bases and J by 8 bases, 10 bases remained unmatched. In DNA, the CDR3 is TGTGCCAGCAGACCGCAGCGGGGGGGCCTCGATGAGCAGTTCTTC. It specifies CASRPQRGGLDEQFF.

This chain connects TRBV6-5 to TRBJ1-2; 9 bases are shared with TRBD1. Trimming removed 6 bases from V and 1 base from J; junction bases left unmatched: 6. This CDR3 region has 15 residues. Germline V gene sequence: CDR1 MNHEY, CDR2 SVGAGI. CDR3 DNA: TGTGCCAGCAGCCAACAGGGGGCGCATAACTATGGCTACACCTTC. This codes for CASSQQGAHNYGYTF.

The CDR3 DNA follows: TGTGCCAGCAGCTTAGGGGTAGGGGGCGCCGAGACCCAGTACTTC. Residues: CASSLGVGGAETQYF. This rearrangement joins TRBV11-2 to TRBJ2-5, with 7 nucleotides matching TRBD1. Germline V gene lookup returns CDR1 SGHAT and CDR2 FQNNGV. The CDR3 is 15 residues long. The V and J ends lost 1 base and 5 bases, in that order; junction bases with no gene match: 7.

The CDR3 region is CASSFGQGGYEQYF. The CDR3, as DNA: TGTGCCAGCAGTTTCGGACAGGGAGGCTACGAGCAGTACTTC. The gene calls are TRBV6-5 and TRBJ2-7, with 8 bases matching TRBD1. Unmatched junction bases numbered 5, after V lost 4 bases and J lost 3 bases. The germline CDR1 and CDR2 sequences are MNHEY and SVGAGI. CDR3 length: 14 amino acids.

This clone was detected a few times. CDR3 bases: TGTGCCAGCAGCCAGCAGGGGCCAGAGACCCAGTACTTC. As protein: CASSQQGPETQYF. This chain connects TRBV11-1 to TRBJ2-5; maybe TRBD1 (6 bases). The V end lost 5 bases, the J end lost 4 bases, and 11 bases lay between the germline ends. The germline V gene has CDR1 SGHAT and CDR2 FQDESV (reference sequence). The length of the CDR3 is 13 residues.

The genes are TRBV2 and TRBJ1-1; 7 nucleotides align to TRBD1. The germline V gene has CDR1 SNHLY and CDR2 FYNNEI. Trimming cost V 1 base and J 5 bases; bases outside gene matches: 7. This CDR3 region has 15 residues. The CDR3 nucleotides read TGTGCCAGCAGTGAAGACCCCCCAGGGGGTACTGAAGCTTTCTTT. It is translated as CASSEDPPGGTEAFF.

The chain recombines TRBV18 with TRBJ2-3; 10 positions agree with TRBD2. J was trimmed by 3 bases and V by 4 bases; bases with no gene match: 4. Germline V gene lookup returns CDR1 KGHSH and CDR2 LQKENI. The CDR3 is made up of 15 amino acids. Here the CDR3 reads CASSLAGGRTDTQYF. CDR3 nucleotides: TGTGCCAGCTCACTAGCGGGAGGAAGGACAGATACGCAGTATTTT.

V gene TRBV7-8 combines with J gene TRBJ2-1, with 11 bases aligning to TRBD2. Germline-derived CDR1 and CDR2 are SGHVS and FQNEAQ. With V trimmed by 5 bases and J by 7 bases, 13 bases remained unmatched. There are 17 residues in the CDR3. In DNA form, the CDR3 reads TGTGCCAGCAGCCACCCGGCGGGACTAGCGGATATGAATGAGCAGTTCTTC. It encodes CASSHPAGLADMNEQFF.

The chain joins TRBV19 to TRBJ2-6; D ambiguous. The CDR3 runs to 17 residues. Trimming removed 6 bases from V and 0 bases from J, with 15 bases in between. Per the germline V gene, CDR1 is LNHDA and CDR2 is SQIVND (reference sequence). CDR3 sequence reads: CASSFSLRSSGANVLTF. The CDR3 coding sequence is TGTGCCAGTAGCTTTAGTTTGCGAAGCTCTGGGGCCAACGTCCTGACTTTC.